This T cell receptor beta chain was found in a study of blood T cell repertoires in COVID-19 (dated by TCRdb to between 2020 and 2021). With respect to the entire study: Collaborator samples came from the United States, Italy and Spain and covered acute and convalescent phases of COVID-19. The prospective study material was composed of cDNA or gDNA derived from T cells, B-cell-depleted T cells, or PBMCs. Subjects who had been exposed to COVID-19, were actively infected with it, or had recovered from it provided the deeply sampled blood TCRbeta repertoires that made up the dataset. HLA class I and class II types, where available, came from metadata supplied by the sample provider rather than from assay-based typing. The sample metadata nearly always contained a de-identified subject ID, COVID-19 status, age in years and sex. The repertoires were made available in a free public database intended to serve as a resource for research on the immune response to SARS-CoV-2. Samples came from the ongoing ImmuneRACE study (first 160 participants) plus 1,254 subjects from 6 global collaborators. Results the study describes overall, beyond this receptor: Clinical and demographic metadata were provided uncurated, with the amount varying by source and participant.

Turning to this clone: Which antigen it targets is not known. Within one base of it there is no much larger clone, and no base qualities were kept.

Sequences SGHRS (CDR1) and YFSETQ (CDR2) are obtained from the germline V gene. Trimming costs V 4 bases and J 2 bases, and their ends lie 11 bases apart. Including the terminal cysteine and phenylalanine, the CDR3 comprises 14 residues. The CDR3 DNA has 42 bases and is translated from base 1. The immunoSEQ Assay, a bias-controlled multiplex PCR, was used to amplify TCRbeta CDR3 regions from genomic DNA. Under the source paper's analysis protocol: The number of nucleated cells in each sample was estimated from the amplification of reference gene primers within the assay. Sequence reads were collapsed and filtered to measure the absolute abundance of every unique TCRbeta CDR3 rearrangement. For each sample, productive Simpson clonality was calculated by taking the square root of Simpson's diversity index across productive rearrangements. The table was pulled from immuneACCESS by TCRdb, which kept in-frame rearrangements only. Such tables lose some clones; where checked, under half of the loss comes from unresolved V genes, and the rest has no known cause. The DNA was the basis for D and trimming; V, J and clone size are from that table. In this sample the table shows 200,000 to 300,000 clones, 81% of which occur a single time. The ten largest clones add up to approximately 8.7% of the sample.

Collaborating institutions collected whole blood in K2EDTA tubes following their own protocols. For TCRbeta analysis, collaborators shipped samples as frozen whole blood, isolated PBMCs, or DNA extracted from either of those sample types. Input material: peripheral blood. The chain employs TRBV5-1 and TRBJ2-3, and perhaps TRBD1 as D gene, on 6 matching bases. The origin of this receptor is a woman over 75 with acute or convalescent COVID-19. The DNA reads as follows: TGCGCCAGCAGCCCGAGGGGGTCCACAGATACGCAGTATTTT. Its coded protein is CASSPRGSTDTQYF.